There are many counts of the clone carrying this T cell receptor beta chain. Its antigen remains unknown. In TCRdb, the RT-PCR reads were re-called with MiXCR into one record per CDR3 protein. The repertoire holds roughly 500,000 distinct CDR3 sequences, with 16% as singletons. The data were obtained in a study of response to subunit inactivated influenza vaccine. Study outcomes and limitations: Every seasonal influenza vaccination brings in few new T cells, the authors suggested.

V lost 6 bases and J lost 4, with 15 bases in between. This CDR3 contains 14 residues. The TCR was taken from a man aged 50 to 75 who received an inactivated influenza vaccine. This specimen consisted of CD4+ T cells sorted from PBMCs, obtained less than 30 months after vaccination. The V call is TRBV12-3 or TRBV12-4, the J call TRBJ1-2; D may be TRBD1 (5 bases). This CDR3 reads CASSFIDSAYGYTF. The CDR3 DNA is TGTGCCAGCAGCTTTATAGACAGCGCCTATGGCTACACCTTC.